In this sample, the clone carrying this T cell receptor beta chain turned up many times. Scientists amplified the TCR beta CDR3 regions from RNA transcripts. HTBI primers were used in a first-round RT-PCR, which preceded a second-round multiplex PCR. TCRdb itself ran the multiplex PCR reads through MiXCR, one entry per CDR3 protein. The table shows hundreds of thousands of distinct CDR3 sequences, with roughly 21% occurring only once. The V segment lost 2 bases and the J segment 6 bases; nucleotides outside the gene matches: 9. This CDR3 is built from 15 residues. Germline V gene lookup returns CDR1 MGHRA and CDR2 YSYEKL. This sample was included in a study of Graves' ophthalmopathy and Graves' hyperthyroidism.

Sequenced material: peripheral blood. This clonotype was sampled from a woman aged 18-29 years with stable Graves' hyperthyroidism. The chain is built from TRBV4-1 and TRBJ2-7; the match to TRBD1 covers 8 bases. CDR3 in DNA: TGCGCCAGCAGCCAACCCCGCAGGGGGCCGGGCGAGCAGTACTTC. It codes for CASSQPRRGPGEQYF.